This T cell receptor beta chain stems from a study of blood T cell repertoires in COVID-19. Authors' analysis steps: The authors estimated nucleated cell counts from reference gene primer amplification. Assay: immunoSEQ multiplex PCR; the TCRdb copy retains only in-frame clones and omits some. D and trimming were read from the DNA, whereas the V and J calls and clone size are those reported in that table. Among 250,000 to 350,000 clones listed, 70% to 85% were seen once. V lost 0 bases to trimming and J lost 12 bases; unmatched junction nucleotides: 6. The CDR3 runs 13 residues. Germline CDR1 SGDLS, CDR2 YYNGEE. This clone was detected only once.

The chain recombines TRBV9 with TRBJ2-1; 7 bases are a match to TRBD2. Sequencing was performed on peripheral blood. The sequence derives from a human donor with COVID-19, enrolled during active disease. The donor label of this sample is uncertain. The CDR3 protein is CASSVAAGRGQFF. CDR3 nucleotide sequence: TGTGCCAGCAGCGTAGCAGCGGGGAGGGGGCAGTTCTTC.